This T cell receptor beta chain is from a study of blood T cells in healthy people across ages. Trimming took 3 bases from V and 6 from J, leaving 16 bases between them. The length of the CDR3 is 15 residues. Germline V gene sequence: CDR1 MNHNS, CDR2 SASEGT. The authors drew 8 to 10 milliliters of peripheral blood from each donor. Next came a second PCR, run for roughly 6 to 11 cycles, which used a sample-barcoded 5' primer along with a J-beta primer mix. TCRdb reprocessed the 5' RACE reads via MiXCR and lists one record per CDR3 protein. The profile shows some 1.8 million distinct CDR3 sequences, 30% to 40% of them singletons.

This receptor was obtained from a human donor in good health. V is TRBV6-1 and J is TRBJ2-3; possible D gene TRBD1, 6 bases. Sequences were obtained from blood. CDR3 nucleotides: TGTGCCAGCAGTGAGCAGGGGATAGGGGTGGATACGCAGTATTTT. This gives the protein CASSEQGIGVDTQYF.